The 19 T cell receptor beta chains presented below share a single source sample, sequenced in a study of blood T cell repertoires in COVID-19. Libraries were prepared by immunoSEQ multiplex PCR; TCRdb keeps only in-frame clonotypes and omits some of them. The table has fewer than 200,000 clones, roughly 79% seen once. The sample taken for sequencing was peripheral blood. Every receptor here comes from a woman older than 75 with COVID-19, enrolled during active disease.

This chain connects TRBV9 to TRBJ2-3, with TRBD2 matching 16 bases. The CDR3 is made up of 16 amino acids. The ends lost 3 bases at V and 4 bases at J; junction bases unmatched: 2. The V gene's germline CDR1 is SGDLS and CDR2 YYNGEE. CDR3 amino acids: CASSEGLAGGADTQYF. As DNA, the CDR3 is TGTGCCAGCAGCGAGGGACTAGCGGGAGGGGCAGATACGCAGTATTTT.

This chain joins TRBV2 and TRBJ2-1, with 7 bases identical to TRBD2. The CDR3 has 15 residues. Trimming took 4 bases from V and 4 from J; bases not matched to a gene: 7. Per germline, CDR1 SNHLY and CDR2 FYNNEI. In nucleotides, the CDR3 is TGTGCCAGCAGTGGGTTGCTAGCGGATTACAATGAGCAGTTCTTC. It is translated as CASSGLLADYNEQFF.

This chain links TRBV12-3 or TRBV12-4 with TRBJ2-7; D might be TRBD1 (5 bases). The CDR3 sequence is 13 residues long. V lost 3 bases to trimming and J lost 4 bases, with 10 bases between them. The CDR3 is CASSFGRGYEQYF. The CDR3, as DNA: TGTGCCAGCAGTTTTGGTAGGGGTTACGAGCAGTACTTC.

The rearrangement joins TRBV21-1 to TRBJ2-5; TRBD1 reflects the table's D call only, with no check against the DNA. TRBV21-1 is noted as a pseudogene. This CDR3 has 15 amino acids. For the CDR3, the DNA is TGTGCCAGCCAGAACACTGGGACAGGCGGGGAGACCCAGTACTTC. Translation gives CASQNTGTGGETQYF.

The count of this clone is one. The genes are TRBV2 and TRBJ1-1, with D tentatively TRBD1 (6 bases). Germline CDR1 and CDR2: SNHLY and FYNNEI. The V and J ends lost 5 bases and 2 bases respectively, with 9 bases between them. CDR3 length equals 13 residues. Here the CDR3 reads CASSLTGNTEAFF. For the CDR3, the DNA is TGTGCCAGCAGTTTGACAGGAAACACTGAAGCTTTCTTT. The full variable domain, in which reference TRBV2 and TRBJ1-1 provide the parts outside the CDR3, is EPEVTQTPSHQVTQMGQEVILRCVPISNHLYFYWYRQILGQKVEFLVSFYNNEISEKSEIFDDQFSVERPDGSNFTLKIRSTKLEDSAMYFCASSLTGNTEAFFGQGTRLTVV.

The J gene is TRBJ2-1, the V gene TRBV14; TRBD1 might be the D (5 bases). Germline V gives CDR1 SGHDN, CDR2 FVKESK. The CDR3 has 14 residues. Between the trimmed V and J ends, which lost 8 bases and 2 bases, there was a span of 13 bases. The CDR3 coding sequence is TGTGCCAGCTCAGGATTAGGGGCCTACAATGAGCAGTTCTTC. It is translated as CASSGLGAYNEQFF.

By share of the sample, this clone is medium-sized. The chain links TRBV19 to TRBJ2-1, with 14 positions matching TRBD2. This CDR3 spans 15 amino acids. The V gene end was trimmed by 7 bases and the J gene end by 10 bases; junction bases not matched to a gene: 9. Germline lookup yields CDR1 LNHDA and CDR2 SQIVND (reference sequence). The CDR3 region has the DNA TGTGCCAGTACTCCGGGACTAGCGGGAGTGCACGAGCAGTTCTTC. Encoded protein: CASTPGLAGVHEQFF.

V and J are TRBV7-2 and TRBJ2-1; TRBD2 might be the D (5 bases). Per germline, CDR1 SGHTA and CDR2 FQGNSA. This CDR3 is built from 16 residues. The germline V and J ends were trimmed by 5 bases and 0 bases, with 14 bases remaining between them. The CDR3 loop reads CASSGSGRASYNEQFF. DNA of the CDR3: TGTGCCAGCAGCGGGAGTGGCCGAGCCTCCTACAATGAGCAGTTCTTC.

This chain links TRBV7-9 with TRBJ1-2; 9 bases line up with TRBD1. The germline gives CDR1 SEHNR, CDR2 FQNEAQ (reference sequence). The length of the CDR3 is 14 residues. Unmatched junction bases numbered 2, after V lost 4 bases and J lost 2 bases. CDR3 amino acids: CASSYGQGNYGYTF. Written as DNA, the CDR3 is TGTGCCAGCAGCTACGGACAGGGGAACTATGGCTACACCTTC.

This chain links TRBV19 with TRBJ2-7; 10 bases agree with TRBD1. This CDR3 is 14 amino acids long. The V gene end was trimmed by 4 bases and the J gene end by 5 bases; junction bases not matched to a gene: 5. Germline CDR1 reads LNHDA; CDR2 reads SQIVND (reference sequence). The CDR3 DNA is TGTGCCAGTAGTACCTGGACAGGGGGGGACGAGCAGTACTTC. This translates into CASSTWTGGDEQYF.

The V and J genes are TRBV19 and TRBJ1-2; TRBD1 is a possible D gene (5 bases). Germline V gene lookup returns CDR1 LNHDA and CDR2 SQIVND (reference sequence). This CDR3 contains 17 residues. V was trimmed by 5 bases and J by 3 bases, leaving 22 bases between them. DNA for the CDR3: TGTGCCAGTAGTTCCATTCCCAACAGGTTGAAGGACTATGGCTACACCTTC. Encoded protein: CASSSIPNRLKDYGYTF.

This rearrangement joins TRBV3-1 (or the pseudogene TRBV3-2) to TRBJ2-5, with a weak D call TRBD1 (6 bases). The CDR3 loop spans 17 amino acids. Trimming shortened V by 4 bases and J by 0 bases, and 18 bases separated the two germline ends. The germline V gene encodes CDR1 LGHDT and CDR2 YNNKEL (reference sequence). The CDR3 nucleotides are TGTGCCAGCAGCCCTAGGACGACCGGACAGTACCAAGAGACCCAGTACTTC. Translated, it gives CASSPRTTGQYQETQYF.

This chain connects TRBV15 to TRBJ1-2, with TRBD1 identical over 10 bases. The V segment lost 1 base and the J segment 8 bases; nucleotides outside the gene matches: 10. Germline CDR1 is LNHNV and CDR2 is YYDKDF (reference sequence). This CDR3 is built from 16 residues. CDR3 bases: TGTGCCACCAGCAGAGTGGGGACAGGGGAAGGAAGGGGCTACACCTTC. Amino acid sequence: CATSRVGTGEGRGYTF.

This rearrangement joins TRBV11-2 to TRBJ1-3; tentative D call: TRBD1 (5 bases). The CDR3 spans 16 residues. Trimming cost V 1 base and J 0 bases, with 10 bases left between them. In germline, CDR1 is SGHAT, CDR2 FQNNGV. The CDR3 DNA reads as TGTGCCAGCAGCTTAGGGGGCACGAACTCTGGAAACACCATATATTTT. Residues: CASSLGGTNSGNTIYF.

The rearrangement joins TRBV6-4 to TRBJ1-2, with D maybe TRBD1 (5 bases). Germline assignment: CDR1 MRHNA and CDR2 SNTAGT. Trimming left V 1 base short and J 8 bases short, with 23 bases between. This CDR3 is built from 17 residues. CDR3 nucleotide sequence: TGTGCCAGCAGTGACTTAAATTACGGGGGAGAAGGTAGCGGCTACACCTTC. Amino acid sequence: CASSDLNYGGEGSGYTF.

In this sample, this clone turned up a few times. The rearrangement links TRBV2 to TRBJ1-1, with TRBD1 as a possible D gene (6 bases). The germline gives CDR1 SNHLY, CDR2 FYNNEI. Trimming stripped 4 bases from V and 3 bases from J, with 12 bases between. CDR3 length: 14 amino acids. The CDR3 bases are TGTGCCAGCAGTGTTATGGCAGGGGACACTGAAGCTTTCTTT. It translates to CASSVMAGDTEAFF.

V gene TRBV11-3 combines with J gene TRBJ2-3; 9 bases map to TRBD2. The CDR3 covers 14 residues. J was trimmed by 2 bases and V by 6 bases; bases with no gene match: 3. Germline loops: CDR1 SGHNT, CDR2 YENEEA. The CDR3 DNA follows: TGTGCCAGCAGTCCTAGCGGGGCCACAGATACGCAGTATTTT. It codes for CASSPSGATDTQYF.

This chain uses TRBV27 with TRBJ1-5; no firm D call. V was pared by 6 bases and J by 3 bases, with 15 bases between. CDR3 length: 15 residues. Per germline, CDR1 MNHEY and CDR2 SMNVEV (reference sequence). The CDR3 loop reads CASSPFGGFNQPQHF. The CDR3 bases are TGTGCCAGCAGCCCCTTCGGCGGTTTCAATCAGCCCCAGCATTTT.

The rearrangement uses TRBV29-1 and TRBJ2-3; D remains unclear. Germline assignment: CDR1 SQVTM and CDR2 ANQGSEA. V gave up 4 bases and J gave up 6 bases, with 17 bases separating them. This CDR3 is 14 amino acids long. The CDR3: CSVGRRLATDTQYF. CDR3 DNA sequence: TGCAGCGTTGGTAGGAGATTAGCAACGGATACGCAGTATTTT.